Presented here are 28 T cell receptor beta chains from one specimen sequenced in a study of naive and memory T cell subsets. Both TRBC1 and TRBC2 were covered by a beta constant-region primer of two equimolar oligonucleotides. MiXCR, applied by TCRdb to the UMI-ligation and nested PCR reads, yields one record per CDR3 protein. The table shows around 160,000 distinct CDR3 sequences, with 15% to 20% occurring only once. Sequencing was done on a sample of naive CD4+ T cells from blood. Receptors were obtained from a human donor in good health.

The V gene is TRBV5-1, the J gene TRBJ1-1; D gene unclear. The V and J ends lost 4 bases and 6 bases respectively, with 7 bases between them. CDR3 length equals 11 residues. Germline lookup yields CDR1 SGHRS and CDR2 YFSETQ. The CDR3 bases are TGCGCCAGCAGCATAGGGTCTGAAGCTTTCTTT. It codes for CASSIGSEAFF.

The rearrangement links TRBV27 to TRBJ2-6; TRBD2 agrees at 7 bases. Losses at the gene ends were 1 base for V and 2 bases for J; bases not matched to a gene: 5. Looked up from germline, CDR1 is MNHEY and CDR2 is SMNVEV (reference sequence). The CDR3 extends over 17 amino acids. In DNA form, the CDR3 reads TGTGCCAGCAGTTTATTGGGGGAGGGGACTGGGGCCAACGTCCTGACTTTC. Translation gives CASSLLGEGTGANVLTF.

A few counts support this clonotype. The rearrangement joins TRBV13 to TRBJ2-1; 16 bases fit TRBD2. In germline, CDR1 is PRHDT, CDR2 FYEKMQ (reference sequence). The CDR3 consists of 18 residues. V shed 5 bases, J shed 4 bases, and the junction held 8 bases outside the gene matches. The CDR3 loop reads CASSPGLAGGTVYNEQFF. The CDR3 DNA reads TGTGCCAGCAGCCCGGGACTAGCGGGAGGGACAGTATACAATGAGCAGTTCTTC.

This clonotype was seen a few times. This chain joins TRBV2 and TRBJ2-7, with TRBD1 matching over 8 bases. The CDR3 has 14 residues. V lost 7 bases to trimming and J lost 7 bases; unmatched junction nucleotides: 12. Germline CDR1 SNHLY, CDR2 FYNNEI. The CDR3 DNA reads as TGTGCCAGCAAGGGGACAGGTTCTTTACTAGAGCAGTACTTC. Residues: CASKGTGSLLEQYF.

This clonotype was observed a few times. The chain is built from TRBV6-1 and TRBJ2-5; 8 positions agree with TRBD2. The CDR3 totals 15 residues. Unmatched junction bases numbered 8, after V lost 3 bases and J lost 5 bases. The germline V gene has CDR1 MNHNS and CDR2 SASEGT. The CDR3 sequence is CASSDMNSGVETQYF. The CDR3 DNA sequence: TGTGCCAGCAGTGATATGAATAGCGGGGTTGAGACCCAGTACTTC.

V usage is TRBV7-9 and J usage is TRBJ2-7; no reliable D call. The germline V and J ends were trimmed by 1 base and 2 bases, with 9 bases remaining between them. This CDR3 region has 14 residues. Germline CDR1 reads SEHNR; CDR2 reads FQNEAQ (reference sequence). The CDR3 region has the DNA TGTGCCAGCAGCTTAGGAGGAAGTCCCTACGAGCAGTACTTC. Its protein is CASSLGGSPYEQYF.

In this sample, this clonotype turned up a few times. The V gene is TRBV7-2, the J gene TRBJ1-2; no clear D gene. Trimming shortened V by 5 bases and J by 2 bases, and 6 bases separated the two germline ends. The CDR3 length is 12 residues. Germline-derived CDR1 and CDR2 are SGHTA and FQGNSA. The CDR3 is CASSATNYGYTF. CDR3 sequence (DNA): TGTGCCAGCAGCGCAACAAACTATGGCTACACCTTC.

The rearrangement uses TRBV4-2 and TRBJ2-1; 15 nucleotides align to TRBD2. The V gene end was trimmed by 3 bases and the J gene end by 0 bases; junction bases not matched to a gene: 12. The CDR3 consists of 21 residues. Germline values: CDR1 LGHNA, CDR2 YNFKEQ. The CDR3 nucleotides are TGTGCCAGCAGCCACCCGGGACTAGCGGGAGGCCCTTCCACCTCCTACAATGAGCAGTTCTTC. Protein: CASSHPGLAGGPSTSYNEQFF.

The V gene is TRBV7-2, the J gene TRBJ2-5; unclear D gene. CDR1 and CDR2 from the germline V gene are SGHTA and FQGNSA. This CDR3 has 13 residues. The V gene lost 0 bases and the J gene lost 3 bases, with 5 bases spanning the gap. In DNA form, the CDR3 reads TGTGCCAGCAGCTTAGCGAAAAAAGAGACCCAGTACTTC. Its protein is CASSLAKKETQYF.

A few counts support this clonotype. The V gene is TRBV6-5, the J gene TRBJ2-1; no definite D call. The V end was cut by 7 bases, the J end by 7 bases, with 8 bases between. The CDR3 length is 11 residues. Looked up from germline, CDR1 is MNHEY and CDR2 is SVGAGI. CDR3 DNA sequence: TGTGCCAGCACTAGAAAGAATGAGCAGTTCTTC. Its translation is CASTRKNEQFF.

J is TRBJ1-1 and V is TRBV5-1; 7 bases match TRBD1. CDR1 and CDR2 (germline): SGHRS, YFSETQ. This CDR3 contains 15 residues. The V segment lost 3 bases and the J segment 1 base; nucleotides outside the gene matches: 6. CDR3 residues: CASSSAGTANTEAFF. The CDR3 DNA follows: TGCGCCAGCAGCTCTGCCGGGACAGCGAACACTGAAGCTTTCTTT.

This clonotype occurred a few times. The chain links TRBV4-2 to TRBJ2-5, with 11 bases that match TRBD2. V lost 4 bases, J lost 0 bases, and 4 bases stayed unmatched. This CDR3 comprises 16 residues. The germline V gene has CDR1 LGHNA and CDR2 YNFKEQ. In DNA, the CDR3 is TGTGCCAGCAGCCTAATAGCGGGGGGGGACCAAGAGACCCAGTACTTC. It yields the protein CASSLIAGGDQETQYF.

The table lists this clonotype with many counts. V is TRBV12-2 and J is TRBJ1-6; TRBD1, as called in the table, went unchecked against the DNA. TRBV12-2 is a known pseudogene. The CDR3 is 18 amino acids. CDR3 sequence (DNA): TGTGCAAGTCGCTTAGTTGTCAGGGAGAAGTCCTATAATTCACCCCTCCACTTT. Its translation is CASRLVVREKSYNSPLHF.

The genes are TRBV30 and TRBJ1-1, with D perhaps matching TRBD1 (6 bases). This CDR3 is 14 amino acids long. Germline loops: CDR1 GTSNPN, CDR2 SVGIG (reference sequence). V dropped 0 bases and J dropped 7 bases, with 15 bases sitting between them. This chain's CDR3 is CAWSVLRDTIEAFF. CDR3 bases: TGTGCCTGGAGTGTTCTTAGGGACACCATTGAAGCTTTCTTT.

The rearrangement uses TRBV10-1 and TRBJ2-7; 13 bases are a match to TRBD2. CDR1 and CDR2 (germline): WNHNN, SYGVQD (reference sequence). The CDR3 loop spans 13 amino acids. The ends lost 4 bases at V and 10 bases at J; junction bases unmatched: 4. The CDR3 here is CASSGGTSGKQYF. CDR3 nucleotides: TGCGCCAGCAGTGGGGGGACTAGCGGGAAACAGTACTTC.

The CDR3 here is CASSSTGESSYEQYF. CDR3 coding DNA: TGTGCCAGCAGCAGCACAGGGGAAAGCTCCTACGAGCAGTACTTC. The chain recombines TRBV6-6 with TRBJ2-7; 7 bases are shared with TRBD1. Germline CDR1 and CDR2: MNHNY and SVGAGI (reference sequence). The V gene end was trimmed by 6 bases and the J gene end by 0 bases; junction bases not matched to a gene: 8. The CDR3 contains 15 residues.

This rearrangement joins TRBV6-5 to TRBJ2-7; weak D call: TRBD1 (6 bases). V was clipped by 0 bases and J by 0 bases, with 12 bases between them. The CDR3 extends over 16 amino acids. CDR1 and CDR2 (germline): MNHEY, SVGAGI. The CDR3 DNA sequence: TGTGCCAGCAGTTACTCGAGTGGGACATCCTCCTACGAGCAGTACTTC. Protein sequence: CASSYSSGTSSYEQYF.

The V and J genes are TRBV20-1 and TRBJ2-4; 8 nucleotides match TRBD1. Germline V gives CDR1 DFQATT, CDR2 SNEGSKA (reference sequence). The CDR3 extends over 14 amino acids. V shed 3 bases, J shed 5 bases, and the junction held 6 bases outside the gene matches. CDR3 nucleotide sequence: TGCAGTGCTAGCCCCGGGACAGGCCAAAACATTCAGTACTTC. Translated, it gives CSASPGTGQNIQYF.

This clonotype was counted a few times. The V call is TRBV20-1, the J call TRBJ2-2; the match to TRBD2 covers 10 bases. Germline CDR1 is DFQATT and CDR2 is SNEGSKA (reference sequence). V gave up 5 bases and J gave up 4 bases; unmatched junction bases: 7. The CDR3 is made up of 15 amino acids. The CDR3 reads CSAGPSGSGTGELFF. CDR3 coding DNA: TGCAGTGCTGGACCTAGCGGGAGTGGCACCGGGGAGCTGTTTTTT.

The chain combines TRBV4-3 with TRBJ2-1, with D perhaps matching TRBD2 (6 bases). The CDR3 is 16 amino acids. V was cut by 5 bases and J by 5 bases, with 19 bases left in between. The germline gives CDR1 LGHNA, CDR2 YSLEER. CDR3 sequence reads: CASSSRSAGIDNEQFF. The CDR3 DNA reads TGCGCCAGCAGCTCCCGCAGCGCGGGGATTGACAATGAGCAGTTCTTC.

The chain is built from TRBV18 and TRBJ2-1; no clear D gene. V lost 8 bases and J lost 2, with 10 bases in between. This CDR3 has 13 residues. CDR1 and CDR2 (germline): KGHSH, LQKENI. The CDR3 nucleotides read TGTGCCAGCCTCATTTTGCCCTACAATGAGCAGTTCTTC. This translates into CASLILPYNEQFF.

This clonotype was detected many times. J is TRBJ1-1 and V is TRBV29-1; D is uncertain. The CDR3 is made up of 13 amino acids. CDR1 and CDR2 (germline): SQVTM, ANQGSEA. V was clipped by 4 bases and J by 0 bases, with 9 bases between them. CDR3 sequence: CSVGLLMNTEAFF. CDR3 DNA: TGCAGCGTTGGCCTGCTCATGAACACTGAAGCTTTCTTT. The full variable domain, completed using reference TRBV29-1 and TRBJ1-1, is SAVISQKPSRDICQRGTSLTIQCQVDSQVTMMFWYRQQPGQSLTLIATANQGSEATYESGFVIDKFPISRPNLTFSTLTVSNMSPEDSSIYLCSVGLLMNTEAFFGQGTRLTVV.

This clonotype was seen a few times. CDR3 DNA: TGTGCCACCAGTGATCATAGCGGGAGGCCGGATACGCAGTATTTT. Its translation is CATSDHSGRPDTQYF. The chain uses TRBV24-1 and TRBJ2-3, with 10 bases identical to TRBD2. CDR1 is KGHDR, CDR2 SFDVKD, per germline. V lost 3 bases and J lost 6; bases outside the gene matches: 5. This CDR3 region has 15 residues.

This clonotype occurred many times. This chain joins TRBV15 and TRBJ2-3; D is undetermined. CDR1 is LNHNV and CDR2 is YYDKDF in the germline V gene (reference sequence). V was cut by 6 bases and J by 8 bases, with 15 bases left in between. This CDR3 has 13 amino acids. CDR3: CATSARSQATQYF. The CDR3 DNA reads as TGTGCCACCAGTGCCCGGTCACAAGCTACGCAGTATTTT.

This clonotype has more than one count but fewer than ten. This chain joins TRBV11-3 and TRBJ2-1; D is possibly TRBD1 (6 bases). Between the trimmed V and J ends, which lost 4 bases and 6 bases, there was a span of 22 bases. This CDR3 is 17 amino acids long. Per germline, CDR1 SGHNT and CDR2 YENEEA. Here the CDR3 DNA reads TGTGCCAGCAGCTCGAGTCAACAGGGACAAGGTTCCAATGAGCAGTTCTTC. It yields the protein CASSSSQQGQGSNEQFF.

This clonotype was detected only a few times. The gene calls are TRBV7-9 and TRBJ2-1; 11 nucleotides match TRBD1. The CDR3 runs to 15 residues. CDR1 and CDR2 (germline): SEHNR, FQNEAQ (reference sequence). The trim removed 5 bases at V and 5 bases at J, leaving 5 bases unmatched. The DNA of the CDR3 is TGTGCCAGCAGCCCTGGGACAGGGGGTCACAATGAGCAGTTCTTC. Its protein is CASSPGTGGHNEQFF.

The CDR3 is CASSVGTSGSGIYNEQFF. The CDR3 bases are TGTGCCAGCAGCGTAGGGACTAGCGGGAGTGGGATCTACAATGAGCAGTTCTTC. The J gene is TRBJ2-1, the V gene TRBV9; 13 bases map to TRBD2. V lost 0 bases, J lost 3 bases, and 6 bases stayed unmatched. CDR3 length equals 18 residues. CDR1 is SGDLS, CDR2 YYNGEE, per germline.

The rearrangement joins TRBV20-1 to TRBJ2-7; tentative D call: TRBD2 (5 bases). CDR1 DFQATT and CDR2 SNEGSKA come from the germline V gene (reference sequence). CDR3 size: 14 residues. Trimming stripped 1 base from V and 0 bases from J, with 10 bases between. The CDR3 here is CSARGSGYSYEQYF. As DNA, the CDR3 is TGCAGTGCTAGAGGCAGCGGCTACTCCTACGAGCAGTACTTC.